The TCR beta chain described here comes from a study of read filtering for tumor transcriptome and immune sequencing. Notes on the study in general: The CD138-negative fraction was mixed bone marrow immune cells, not pure T cells.

This clonotype was observed at least ten times. The antigen remains undetermined. From about 400 ng of RNA, a library with molecular barcoded alpha/delta and beta/gamma adaptors was made. TCRdb fed the reads into MiXCR, producing one record per CDR3 protein. This table has tens of thousands of distinct CDR3 sequences, 20% to 25% appearing once. The germline gives CDR1 MGHRA, CDR2 YSYEKL. Trimming pared 3 bases from V and 5 bases from J, leaving 16 bases between. CDR3 length: 15 residues. The chain joins TRBV4-1 to TRBJ2-5, with D perhaps matching TRBD2 (6 bases). The TCR was taken from a donor over 35 with multiple myeloma. The specimen sequenced was a population of CD138-negative cells sorted from bone marrow. For the CDR3, the DNA is TGCGCCAGCAGCCATGCCGGGACTCCCGGTGAGACCCAGTACTTC. Encoded protein: CASSHAGTPGETQYF.